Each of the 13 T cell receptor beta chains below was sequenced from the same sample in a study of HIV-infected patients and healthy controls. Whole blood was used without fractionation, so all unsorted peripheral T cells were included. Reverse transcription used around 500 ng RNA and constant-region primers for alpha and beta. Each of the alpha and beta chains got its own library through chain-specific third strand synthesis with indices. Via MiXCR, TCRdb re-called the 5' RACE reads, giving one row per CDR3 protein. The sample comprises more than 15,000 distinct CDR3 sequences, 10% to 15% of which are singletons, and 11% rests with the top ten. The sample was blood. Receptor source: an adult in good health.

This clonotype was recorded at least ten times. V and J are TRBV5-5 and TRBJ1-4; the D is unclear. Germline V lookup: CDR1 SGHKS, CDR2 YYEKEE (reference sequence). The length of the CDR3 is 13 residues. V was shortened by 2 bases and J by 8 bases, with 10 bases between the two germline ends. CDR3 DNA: TGTGCCAGCAGCTTACGGATGGGGGAAAAACTGTTTTTT. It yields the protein CASSLRMGEKLFF.

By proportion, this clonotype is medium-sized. DNA of the CDR3: TGTGCCAGCACAACAGGCAACACCGGGGAGCTGTTTTTT. Protein product: CASTTGNTGELFF. The gene calls are TRBV28 and TRBJ2-2, with D perhaps TRBD1 (5 bases). From germline, CDR1 is MDHEN and CDR2 SYDVKM. Trimming left V 7 bases short and J 2 bases short, with 8 bases between. The CDR3 has 13 amino acids.

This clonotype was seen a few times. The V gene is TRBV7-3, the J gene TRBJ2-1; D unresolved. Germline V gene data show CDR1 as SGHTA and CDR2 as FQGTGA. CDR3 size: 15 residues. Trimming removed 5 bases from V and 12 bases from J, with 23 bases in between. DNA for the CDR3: TGTGCCAGCAGCCGATCCGCGGCAGGCAATTCCAGGCAGTTCTTC. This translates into CASSRSAAGNSRQFF.

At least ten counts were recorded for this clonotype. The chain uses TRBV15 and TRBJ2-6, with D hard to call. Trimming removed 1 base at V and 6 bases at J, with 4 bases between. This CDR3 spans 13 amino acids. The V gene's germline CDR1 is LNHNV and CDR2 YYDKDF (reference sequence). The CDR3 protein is CATSRVPANVLTF. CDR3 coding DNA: TGTGCCACCAGCAGAGTACCGGCCAACGTCCTGACTTTC.

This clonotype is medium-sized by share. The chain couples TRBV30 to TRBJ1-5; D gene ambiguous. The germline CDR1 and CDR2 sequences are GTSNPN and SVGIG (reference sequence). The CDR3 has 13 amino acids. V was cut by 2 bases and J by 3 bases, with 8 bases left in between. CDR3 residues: CAWSRQNNQPQHF. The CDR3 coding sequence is TGTGCCTGGAGTAGGCAGAACAATCAGCCCCAGCATTTT. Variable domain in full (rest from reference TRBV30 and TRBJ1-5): SQTIHQWPATLVQPVGSPLSLECTVEGTSNPNLYWYRQAAGRGLQLLFYSVGIGQISSEVPQNLSASRPQDRQFILSSKKLLLSDSGFYLCAWSRQNNQPQHFGDGTRLSIL.

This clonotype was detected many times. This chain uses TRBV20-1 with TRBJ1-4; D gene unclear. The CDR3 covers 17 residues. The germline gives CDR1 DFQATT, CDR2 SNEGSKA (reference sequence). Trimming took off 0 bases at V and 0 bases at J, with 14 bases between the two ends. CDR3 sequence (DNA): TGCAGTGCTAGAGATCGCTGGCAGGATGCAACTAATGAAAAACTGTTTTTT. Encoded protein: CSARDRWQDATNEKLFF.

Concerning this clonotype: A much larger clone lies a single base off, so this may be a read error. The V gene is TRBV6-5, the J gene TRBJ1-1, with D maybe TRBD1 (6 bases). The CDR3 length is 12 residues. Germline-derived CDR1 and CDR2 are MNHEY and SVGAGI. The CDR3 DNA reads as TGTGCCAGCAGCACCACAGGGCTTACAGCTCTCTTT. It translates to CASSTTGLTALF.

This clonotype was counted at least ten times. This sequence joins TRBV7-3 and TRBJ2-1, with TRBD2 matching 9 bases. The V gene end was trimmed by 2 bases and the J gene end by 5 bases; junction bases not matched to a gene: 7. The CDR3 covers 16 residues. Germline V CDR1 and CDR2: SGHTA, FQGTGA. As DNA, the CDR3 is TGTGCCAGCAGCTTATTCGGCGGGGGGGGCAACAATGAGCAGTTCTTC. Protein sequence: CASSLFGGGGNNEQFF.

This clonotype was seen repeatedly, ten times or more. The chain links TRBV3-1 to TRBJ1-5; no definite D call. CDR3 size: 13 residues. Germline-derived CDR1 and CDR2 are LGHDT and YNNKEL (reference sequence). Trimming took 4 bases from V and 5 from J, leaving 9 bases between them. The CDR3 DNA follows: TGTGCCAGCAGCCGGACGATGGATCAGCCCCAGCATTTT. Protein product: CASSRTMDQPQHF.

CDR3 nucleotides: TGTGCCAGCTCACCAATTACGAGGAACACTGAAGCTTTCTTT. This sequence encodes CASSPITRNTEAFF. The gene calls are TRBV18 and TRBJ1-1; D not resolved. Germline-derived CDR1 and CDR2 are KGHSH and LQKENI. Trimming removed 2 bases from V and 1 base from J, with 8 bases in between. The CDR3 contains 14 residues.

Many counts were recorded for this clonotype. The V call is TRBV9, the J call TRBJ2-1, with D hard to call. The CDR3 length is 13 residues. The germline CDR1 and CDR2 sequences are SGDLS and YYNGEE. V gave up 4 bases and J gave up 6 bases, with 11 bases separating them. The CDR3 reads CASSPPNPNEQFF. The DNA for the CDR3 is TGTGCCAGCAGCCCCCCCAACCCCAATGAGCAGTTCTTC.

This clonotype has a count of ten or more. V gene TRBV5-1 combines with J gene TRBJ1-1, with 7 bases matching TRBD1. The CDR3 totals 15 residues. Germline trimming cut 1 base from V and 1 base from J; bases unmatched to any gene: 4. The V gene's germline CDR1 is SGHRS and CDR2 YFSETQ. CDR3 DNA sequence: TGCGCCAGCAGCTTGATTGGGACAGCGAACACTGAAGCTTTCTTT. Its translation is CASSLIGTANTEAFF.

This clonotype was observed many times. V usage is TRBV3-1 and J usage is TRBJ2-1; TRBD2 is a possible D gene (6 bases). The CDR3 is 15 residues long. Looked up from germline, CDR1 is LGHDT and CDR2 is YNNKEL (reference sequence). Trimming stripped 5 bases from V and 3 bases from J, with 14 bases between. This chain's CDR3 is CASSARGFNYNEQFF. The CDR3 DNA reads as TGTGCCAGCAGCGCGCGGGGTTTCAACTACAATGAGCAGTTCTTC.